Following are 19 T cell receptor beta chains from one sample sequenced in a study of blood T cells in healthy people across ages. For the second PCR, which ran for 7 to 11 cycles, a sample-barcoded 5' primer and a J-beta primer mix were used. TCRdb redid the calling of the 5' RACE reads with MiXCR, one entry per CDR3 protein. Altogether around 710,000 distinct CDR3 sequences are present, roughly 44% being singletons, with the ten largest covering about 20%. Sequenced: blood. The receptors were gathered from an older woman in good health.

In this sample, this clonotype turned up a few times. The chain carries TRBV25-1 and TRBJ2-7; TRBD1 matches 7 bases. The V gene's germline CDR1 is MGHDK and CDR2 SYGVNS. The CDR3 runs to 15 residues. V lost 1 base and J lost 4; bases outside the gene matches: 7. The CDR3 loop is CASSESLGGAYEQYF. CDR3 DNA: TGTGCCAGCAGTGAATCGCTAGGGGGCGCGTACGAGCAGTACTTC.

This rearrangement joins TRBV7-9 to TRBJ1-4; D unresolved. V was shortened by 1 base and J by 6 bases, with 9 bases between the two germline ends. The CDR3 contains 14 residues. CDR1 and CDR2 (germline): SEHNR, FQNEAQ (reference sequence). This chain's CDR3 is CASSLGEPDEKLFF. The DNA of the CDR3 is TGTGCCAGCAGCTTAGGAGAGCCGGATGAAAAACTGTTTTTT.

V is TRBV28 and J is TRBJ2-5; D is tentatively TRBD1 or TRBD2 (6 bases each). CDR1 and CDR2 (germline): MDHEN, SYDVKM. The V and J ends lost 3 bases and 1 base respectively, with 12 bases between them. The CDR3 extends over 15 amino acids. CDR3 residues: CASSLIGGSQETQYF. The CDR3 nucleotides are TGTGCCAGCAGTTTGATAGGGGGGTCCCAAGAGACCCAGTACTTC. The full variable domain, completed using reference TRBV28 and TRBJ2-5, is DVKVTQSSRYLVKRTGEKVFLECVQDMDHENMFWYRQDPGLGLRLIYFSYDVKMKEKGDIPEGYSVSREKKERFSLILESASTNQTSMYLCASSLIGGSQETQYFGPGTRLLVL.

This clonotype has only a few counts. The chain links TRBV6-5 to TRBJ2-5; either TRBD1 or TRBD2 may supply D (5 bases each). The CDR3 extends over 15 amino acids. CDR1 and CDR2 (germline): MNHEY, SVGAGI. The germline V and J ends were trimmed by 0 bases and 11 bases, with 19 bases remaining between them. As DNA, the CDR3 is TGTGCCAGCAGTTACTCGGGTGGGGCTGTAAGGGAGCAGTACTTC. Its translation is CASSYSGGAVREQYF.

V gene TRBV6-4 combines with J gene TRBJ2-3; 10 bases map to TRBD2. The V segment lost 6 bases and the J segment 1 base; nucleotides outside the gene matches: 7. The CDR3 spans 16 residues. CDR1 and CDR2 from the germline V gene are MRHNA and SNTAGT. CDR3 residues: CASSLSSGGGTDTQYF. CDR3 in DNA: TGTGCCAGCAGCCTGTCCAGCGGGGGGGGCACAGATACGCAGTATTTT.

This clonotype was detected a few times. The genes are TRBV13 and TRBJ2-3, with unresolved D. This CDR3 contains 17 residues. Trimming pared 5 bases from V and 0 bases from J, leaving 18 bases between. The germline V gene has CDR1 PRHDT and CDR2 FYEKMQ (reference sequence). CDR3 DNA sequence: TGTGCCAGCAGCCCCGGCTCTTTGGTGTCTAGCACAGATACGCAGTATTTT. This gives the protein CASSPGSLVSSTDTQYF.

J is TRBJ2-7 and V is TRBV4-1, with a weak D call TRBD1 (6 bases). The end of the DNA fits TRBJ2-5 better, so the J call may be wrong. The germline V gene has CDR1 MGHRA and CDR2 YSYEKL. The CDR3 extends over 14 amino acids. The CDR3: CATCLGQNQETQYF. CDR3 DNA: TGCGCCACCTGCCTTGGACAGAACCAAGAGACCCAGTACTTC.

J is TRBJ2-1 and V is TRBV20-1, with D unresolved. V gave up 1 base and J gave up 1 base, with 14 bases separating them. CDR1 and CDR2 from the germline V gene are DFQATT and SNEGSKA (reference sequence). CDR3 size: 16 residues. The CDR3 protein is CSARGAITTSYNEQFF. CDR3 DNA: TGCAGTGCTAGAGGGGCGATTACCACTTCCTACAATGAGCAGTTCTTC.

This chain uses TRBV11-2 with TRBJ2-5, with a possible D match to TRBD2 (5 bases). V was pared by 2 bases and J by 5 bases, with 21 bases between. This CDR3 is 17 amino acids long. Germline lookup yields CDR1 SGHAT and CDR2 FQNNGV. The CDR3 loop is CASSLRNSGLGSETQYF. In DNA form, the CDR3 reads TGTGCCAGCAGCTTAAGGAATTCGGGATTGGGATCTGAGACCCAGTACTTC.

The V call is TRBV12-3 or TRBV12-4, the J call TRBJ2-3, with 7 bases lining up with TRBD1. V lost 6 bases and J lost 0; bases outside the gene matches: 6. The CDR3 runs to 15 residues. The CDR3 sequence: CASRPQGVSTDTQYF. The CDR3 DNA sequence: TGTGCCAGCAGGCCCCAGGGGGTAAGCACAGATACGCAGTATTTT.

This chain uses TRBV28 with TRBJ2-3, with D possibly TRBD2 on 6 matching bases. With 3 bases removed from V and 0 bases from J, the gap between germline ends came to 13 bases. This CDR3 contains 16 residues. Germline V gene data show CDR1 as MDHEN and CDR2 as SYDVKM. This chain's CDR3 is CASSFQAGSSTDTQYF. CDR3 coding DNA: TGTGCCAGCAGTTTTCAAGCGGGTTCTAGCACAGATACGCAGTATTTT.

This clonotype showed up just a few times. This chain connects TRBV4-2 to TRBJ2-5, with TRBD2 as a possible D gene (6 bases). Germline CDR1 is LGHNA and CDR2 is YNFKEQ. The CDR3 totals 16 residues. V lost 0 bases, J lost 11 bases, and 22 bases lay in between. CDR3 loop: CASSQEHGGNYNEQYF. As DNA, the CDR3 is TGTGCCAGCAGCCAAGAACACGGGGGAAACTACAATGAGCAGTACTTC.

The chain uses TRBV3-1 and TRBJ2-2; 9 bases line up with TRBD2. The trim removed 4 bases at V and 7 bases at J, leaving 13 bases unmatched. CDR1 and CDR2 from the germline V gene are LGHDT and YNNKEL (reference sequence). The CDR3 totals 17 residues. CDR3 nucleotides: TGTGCCAGCAGCCTACCGACTAGCGGAGCCTCGGGCGGGGAGCTGTTTTTT. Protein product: CASSLPTSGASGGELFF.

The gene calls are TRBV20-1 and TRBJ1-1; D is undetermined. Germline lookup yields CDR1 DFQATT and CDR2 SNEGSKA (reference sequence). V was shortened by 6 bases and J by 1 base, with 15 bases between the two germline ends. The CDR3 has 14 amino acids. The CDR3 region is CSARMPSGNTEAFF. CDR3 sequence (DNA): TGCAGTGCCCGAATGCCGTCAGGGAACACTGAAGCTTTCTTT.

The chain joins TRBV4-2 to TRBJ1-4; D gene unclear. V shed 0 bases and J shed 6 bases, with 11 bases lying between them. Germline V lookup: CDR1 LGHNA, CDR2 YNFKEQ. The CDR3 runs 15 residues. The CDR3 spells CASSQDLRLHEKLFF. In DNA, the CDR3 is TGTGCCAGCAGCCAAGATCTTCGACTTCATGAAAAACTGTTTTTT.

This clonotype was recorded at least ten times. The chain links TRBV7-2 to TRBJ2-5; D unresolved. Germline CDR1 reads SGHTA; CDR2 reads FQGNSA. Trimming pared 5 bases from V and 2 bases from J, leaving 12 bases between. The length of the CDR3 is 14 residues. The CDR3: CASSATGLQETQYF. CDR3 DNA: TGTGCCAGCAGCGCGACTGGCTTACAAGAGACCCAGTACTTC.

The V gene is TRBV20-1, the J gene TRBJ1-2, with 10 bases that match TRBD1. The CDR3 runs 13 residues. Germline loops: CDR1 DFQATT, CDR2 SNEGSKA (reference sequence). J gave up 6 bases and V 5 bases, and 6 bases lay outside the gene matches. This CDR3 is CSALTGGGDGYTF. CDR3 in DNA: TGCAGTGCTTTGACAGGGGGCGGGGATGGCTACACCTTC.

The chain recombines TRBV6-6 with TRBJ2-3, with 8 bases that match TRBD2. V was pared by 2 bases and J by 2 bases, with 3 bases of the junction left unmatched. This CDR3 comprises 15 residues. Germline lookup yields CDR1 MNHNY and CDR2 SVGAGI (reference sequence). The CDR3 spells CASSYRGGVTDTQYF. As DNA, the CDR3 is TGTGCCAGCAGTTACCGGGGGGGAGTCACAGATACGCAGTATTTT.

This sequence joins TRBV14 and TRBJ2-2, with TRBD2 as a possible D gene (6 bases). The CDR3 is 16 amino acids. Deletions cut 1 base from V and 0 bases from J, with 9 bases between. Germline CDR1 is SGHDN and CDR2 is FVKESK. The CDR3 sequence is CASSQVGGTNTGELFF. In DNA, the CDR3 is TGTGCCAGCAGCCAAGTGGGGGGAACGAACACCGGGGAGCTGTTTTTT.